This T cell receptor (beta chain) was captured in a study of blood T cell repertoires in COVID-19. Study-level background: Samples representing acute and convalescent COVID-19 were sourced from the United States, Italy and Spain.

The table came from immunoSEQ multiplex PCR; TCRdb's copy has only in-frame clones and leaves some out. The sample comprises around 190,000 clones, 82% of which are singletons, and about 7.8% rests with the top ten. The CDR3 consists of 14 residues. V dropped 1 base and J dropped 5 bases, with 11 bases sitting between them. Germline CDR1 SEHNR, CDR2 FQNEAQ (reference sequence). Sequencing was performed on peripheral blood. The genes are TRBV7-9 and TRBJ2-5; D might be TRBD1 (6 bases). This receptor was taken from an older woman with COVID-19, enrolled during active disease. CDR3 DNA: TGTGCCAGCAGCTTAGACAGGGTCCAGGAGACCCAGTACTTC. It is translated as CASSLDRVQETQYF.